Presented here are 15 T cell receptor beta chains from one specimen sequenced in a study of blood T cell repertoires in COVID-19. Some clones are missing from TCRdb's copy, which holds only in-frame ones; the method was immunoSEQ multiplex PCR. The data show about 170,000 clones, 60% to 85% seen once. The sequenced material came from peripheral blood. The receptors stem from a man in his 60s with acute or convalescent COVID-19.

The J gene is TRBJ1-2, the V gene TRBV6-2 or TRBV6-3, with D possibly matching TRBD1 (6 bases). CDR1 is MNHEY and CDR2 is SVGEGT in the germline V gene. Deletions cut 5 bases from V and 6 bases from J, with 16 bases between. The CDR3 runs 14 residues. CDR3 in DNA: TGTGCCAGCAGTAATTCCCGGGACATGAATGGCTACACCTTC. Translation: CASSNSRDMNGYTF.

The genes are TRBV5-1 and TRBJ2-5; TRBD1 matches at 11 bases. The length of the CDR3 is 16 residues. Germline values: CDR1 SGHRS, CDR2 YFSETQ. The trim removed 4 bases at V and 4 bases at J, leaving 9 bases unmatched. CDR3 DNA sequence: TGCGCCAGCAGCCCGGAGGGGACAGGGGGTAGAGAGACCCAGTACTTC. This translates into CASSPEGTGGRETQYF.

This clone was picked up one time. The rearrangement uses TRBV27 and TRBJ1-2; no reliable D call. The V end lost 5 bases, the J end lost 5 bases, and 18 bases lay between the germline ends. CDR3 length: 15 residues. Germline V gives CDR1 MNHEY, CDR2 SMNVEV (reference sequence). CDR3 protein: CASSPPGGRPYGYTF. The CDR3 DNA is TGTGCCAGCAGTCCCCCAGGAGGGAGGCCTTATGGCTACACCTTC.

This clone was seen only a few times. The chain is built from TRBV10-1 and TRBJ1-5; D perhaps matches TRBD1 (5 bases). Germline V lookup: CDR1 WNHNN, CDR2 SYGVQD (reference sequence). V was clipped by 4 bases and J by 3 bases, with 7 bases between them. CDR3 length: 13 amino acids. CDR3 amino acids: CASSAGFNQPQHF. CDR3 DNA sequence: TGCGCCAGCAGTGCAGGGTTCAATCAGCCCCAGCATTTT.

The gene calls are TRBV30 and TRBJ2-7; a weak D match, TRBD2 (6 bases). Germline-derived CDR1 and CDR2 are GTSNPN and SVGIG (reference sequence). CDR3 length equals 11 residues. Trimming removed 5 bases at V and 2 bases at J, with 7 bases between. This CDR3 is CAWGRPYEQYF. In nucleotides, the CDR3 is TGTGCCTGGGGGAGGCCCTACGAGCAGTACTTC.

The V call is TRBV7-4, the J call TRBJ2-3, with 15 positions matching TRBD2. V was pared by 5 bases and J by 3 bases, with 9 bases of the junction left unmatched. CDR1 SGHVT and CDR2 SQSDAQ come from the germline V gene. The CDR3 covers 18 residues. In DNA, the CDR3 is TGTGCCAGCAGCCTTGGGACTAGCGGGGGGCTGATGACAGATACGCAGTATTTT. It is translated as CASSLGTSGGLMTDTQYF.

The chain couples TRBV2 to TRBJ2-7; 9 bases map to TRBD1. This CDR3 has 16 residues. The J segment lost 0 bases and the V segment lost 5 bases, leaving 8 bases of the junction unmatched. Per germline, CDR1 SNHLY and CDR2 FYNNEI. Here the CDR3 DNA reads TGTGCCAGCAGTATCTCAGGGACAGGGAGCTCCTACGAGCAGTACTTC. Translating gives CASSISGTGSSYEQYF.

This clone was seen a few times. This CDR3 is CASSSTSLNTEAFF. CDR3 bases: TGCGCCAGCAGCTCGACAAGCCTGAACACTGAAGCTTTCTTT. The chain is built from TRBV5-1 and TRBJ1-1; D remains unclear. This CDR3 has 14 residues. Trimming left V 3 bases short and J 0 bases short, with 9 bases between. Per germline, CDR1 SGHRS and CDR2 YFSETQ.

This chain uses TRBV12-3 or TRBV12-4 with TRBJ2-1; D gene unclear. V lost 7 bases and J lost 7, with 11 bases in between. The CDR3 contains 12 residues. The CDR3 nucleotides read TGTGCCAGCACCTCAGGAACGAATGAGCAGTTCTTC. Amino acid sequence: CASTSGTNEQFF.

V and J are TRBV24-1 and TRBJ2-2; D possibly corresponds to TRBD2 (6 bases). The CDR3 is made up of 17 amino acids. V was shortened by 4 bases and J by 0 bases, with 14 bases between the two germline ends. Germline CDR1 and CDR2: KGHDR and SFDVKD. The CDR3 DNA reads TGTGCCACCAGTGACCCTGGCGGCGGGGCGAACACCGGGGAGCTGTTTTTT. This codes for CATSDPGGGANTGELFF.

J is TRBJ2-7 and V is TRBV30; D might be TRBD1 (6 bases). This CDR3 region has 13 residues. Deletions cut 4 bases from V and 1 base from J, with 11 bases between. Germline V gene sequence: CDR1 GTSNPN, CDR2 SVGIG (reference sequence). CDR3 bases: TGTGCCTGGAATCCACAGGGATCCTACGAGCAGTACTTC. Translating it yields CAWNPQGSYEQYF. Full variable domain (outside the CDR3, taken from reference TRBV30 and TRBJ2-7): SQTIHQWPATLVQPVGSPLSLECTVEGTSNPNLYWYRQAAGRGLQLLFYSVGIGQISSEVPQNLSASRPQDRQFILSSKKLLLSDSGFYLCAWNPQGSYEQYFGPGTRLTVT.

The V call is TRBV12-5, the J call TRBJ1-1, with D unclear. V was pared by 3 bases and J by 0 bases, with 17 bases between. Per germline, CDR1 LGHNT and CDR2 FRNRAP. CDR3 size: 17 residues. The DNA for the CDR3 is TGTGCTAGTGGTTTACAGATTAACAGAAATTTGAACACTGAAGCTTTCTTT. As protein: CASGLQINRNLNTEAFF.

The V gene is TRBV6-1, the J gene TRBJ1-2; 12 nucleotides agree with TRBD1. The germline V gene encodes CDR1 MNHNS and CDR2 SASEGT. The V and J ends lost 3 bases and 6 bases, in that order; junction bases with no gene match: 5. CDR3 length equals 15 residues. The CDR3 DNA reads as TGTGCCAGCAGTGACCCGGGACAGGGGGCTCATGGCTACACCTTC. This gives the protein CASSDPGQGAHGYTF.

V is TRBV6-6 and J is TRBJ1-1; 9 bases fit TRBD1. This CDR3 comprises 14 residues. Germline V lookup: CDR1 MNHNY, CDR2 SVGAGI (reference sequence). J gave up 3 bases and V 6 bases, and 5 bases lay outside the gene matches. CDR3 nucleotides: TGTGCCAGCAGCCGTCGGACAGGGGACACTGAAGCTTTCTTT. This gives the protein CASSRRTGDTEAFF.

The CDR3 DNA is TGTGCCACCAGTGGCAAGGGACAGGGCAGCTATGGCTACACCTTC. Translating it yields CATSGKGQGSYGYTF. J is TRBJ1-2 and V is TRBV24-1, with TRBD1 identical over 9 bases. V shed 5 bases and J 4 bases; nucleotides not matched to a gene: 7. Per the germline V gene, CDR1 is KGHDR and CDR2 is SFDVKD. CDR3 length equals 15 residues.